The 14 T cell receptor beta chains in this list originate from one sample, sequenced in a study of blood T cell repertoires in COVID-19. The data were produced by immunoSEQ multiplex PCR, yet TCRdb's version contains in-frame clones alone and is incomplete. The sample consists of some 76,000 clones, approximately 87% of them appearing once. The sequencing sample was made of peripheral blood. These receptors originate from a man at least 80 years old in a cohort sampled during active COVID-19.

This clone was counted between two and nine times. CDR3 region: CASSLGGTGGYEQYF. CDR3 in DNA: TGTGCCAGCAGCTTAGGTGGGACAGGGGGCTACGAGCAGTACTTC. The chain uses TRBV7-6 and TRBJ2-7, with 11 positions matching TRBD1. The CDR3 has 15 amino acids. Germline CDR1 is SGHVS and CDR2 is FNYEAQ. V trimming: 1 base; J trimming: 3 bases; junction bases outside the gene matches: 2.

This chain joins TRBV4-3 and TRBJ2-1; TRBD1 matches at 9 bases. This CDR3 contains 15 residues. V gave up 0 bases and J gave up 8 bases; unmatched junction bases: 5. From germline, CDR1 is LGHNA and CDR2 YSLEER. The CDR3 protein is CASSQDGTGWDEQFF. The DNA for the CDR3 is TGCGCCAGCAGCCAAGATGGGACAGGGTGGGATGAGCAGTTCTTC.

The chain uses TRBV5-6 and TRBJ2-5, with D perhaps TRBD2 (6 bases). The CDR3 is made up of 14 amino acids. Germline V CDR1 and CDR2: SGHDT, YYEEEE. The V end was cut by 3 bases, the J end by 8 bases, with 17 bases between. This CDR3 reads CASSSAGRRSTQYF. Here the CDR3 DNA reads TGTGCCAGCAGCTCGGCGGGGCGTAGAAGTACCCAGTACTTC.

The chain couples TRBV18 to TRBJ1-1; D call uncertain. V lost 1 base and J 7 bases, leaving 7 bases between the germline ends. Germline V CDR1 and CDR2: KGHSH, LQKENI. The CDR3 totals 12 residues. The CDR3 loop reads CASSPQQLEAFF. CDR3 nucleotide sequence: TGTGCCAGCTCACCACAACAGCTTGAAGCTTTCTTT.

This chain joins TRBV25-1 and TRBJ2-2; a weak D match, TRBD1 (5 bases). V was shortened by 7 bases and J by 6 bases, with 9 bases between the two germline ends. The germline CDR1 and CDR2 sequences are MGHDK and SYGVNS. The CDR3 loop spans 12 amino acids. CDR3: CASKGYAGELFF. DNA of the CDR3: TGTGCCAGCAAGGGGTACGCCGGGGAGCTGTTTTTT.

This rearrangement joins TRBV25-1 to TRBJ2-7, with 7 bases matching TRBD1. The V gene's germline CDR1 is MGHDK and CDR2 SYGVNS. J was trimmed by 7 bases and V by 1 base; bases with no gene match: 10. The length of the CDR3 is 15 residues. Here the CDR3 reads CASSELGTARWEQYF. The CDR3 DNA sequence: TGTGCCAGCAGTGAATTGGGGACAGCTAGGTGGGAGCAGTACTTC.

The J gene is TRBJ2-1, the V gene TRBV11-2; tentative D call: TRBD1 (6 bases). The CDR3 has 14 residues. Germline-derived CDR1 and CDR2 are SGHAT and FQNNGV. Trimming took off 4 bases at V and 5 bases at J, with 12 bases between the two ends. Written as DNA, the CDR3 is TGTGCCAGCAGCTCGTCAGGGGTAAACAATGAGCAGTTCTTC. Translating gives CASSSSGVNNEQFF.

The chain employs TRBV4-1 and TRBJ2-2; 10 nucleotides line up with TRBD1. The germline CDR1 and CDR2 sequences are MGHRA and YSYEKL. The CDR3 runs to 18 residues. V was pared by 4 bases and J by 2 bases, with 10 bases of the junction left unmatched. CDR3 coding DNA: TGCGCCAGCAGCCTAAAAAACTCGACAGGGGGCAACACCGGGGAGCTGTTTTTT. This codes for CASSLKNSTGGNTGELFF.

CDR3 DNA: TGTGCCAGCAACAAACAGGGGGTGGATACGCAGTATTTT. It translates to CASNKQGVDTQYF. The chain recombines TRBV9 with TRBJ2-3, with 8 bases that match TRBD1. The germline V gene has CDR1 SGDLS and CDR2 YYNGEE. CDR3 length: 13 residues. After removal of 6 bases from V and 6 bases from J, the junction contained 6 bases not matched to a gene.

CDR3 sequence: CASSANSGVAYNEQFF. CDR3 nucleotide sequence: TGTGCCAGCAGTGCTAACAGCGGGGTAGCCTACAATGAGCAGTTCTTC. The chain combines TRBV6-4 with TRBJ2-1; 7 bases fit TRBD2. The germline V gene has CDR1 MRHNA and CDR2 SNTAGT. The V gene end was trimmed by 4 bases and the J gene end by 2 bases; junction bases not matched to a gene: 8. The CDR3 has 16 amino acids.

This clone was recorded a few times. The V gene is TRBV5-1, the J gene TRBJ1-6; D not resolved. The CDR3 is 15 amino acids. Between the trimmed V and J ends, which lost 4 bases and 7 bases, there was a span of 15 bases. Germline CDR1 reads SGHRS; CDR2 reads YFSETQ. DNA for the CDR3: TGCGCCAGCAGCCTGCGGGGTCAGACGAATTCACCCCTCCACTTT. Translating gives CASSLRGQTNSPLHF.

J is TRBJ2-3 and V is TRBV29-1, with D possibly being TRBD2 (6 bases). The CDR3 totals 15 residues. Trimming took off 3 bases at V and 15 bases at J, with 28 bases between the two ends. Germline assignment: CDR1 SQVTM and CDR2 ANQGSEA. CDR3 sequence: CSVEIGSLISGTIYF. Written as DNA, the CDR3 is TGCAGCGTTGAGATCGGGAGTCTGATTTCCGGGACCATCTATTTT.

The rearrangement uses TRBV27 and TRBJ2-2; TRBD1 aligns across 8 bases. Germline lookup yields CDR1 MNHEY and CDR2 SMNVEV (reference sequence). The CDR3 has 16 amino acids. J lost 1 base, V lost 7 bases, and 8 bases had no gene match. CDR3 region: CASTEFGTGNTGELFF. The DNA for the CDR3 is TGTGCCAGCACCGAATTCGGGACAGGGAACACCGGGGAGCTGTTTTTT.

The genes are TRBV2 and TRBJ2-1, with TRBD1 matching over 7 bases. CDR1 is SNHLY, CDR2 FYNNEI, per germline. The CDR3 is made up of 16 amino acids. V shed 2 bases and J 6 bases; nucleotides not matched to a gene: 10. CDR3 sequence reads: CASSELGTALGNEQFF. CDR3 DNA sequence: TGTGCCAGCAGTGAACTGGGGACAGCTTTGGGCAATGAGCAGTTCTTC.